This T cell receptor beta chain comes out of a study of human T cells and chemical hapten exposure. The CDR3 is 15 amino acids. Deletions cut 5 bases from V and 2 bases from J, with 15 bases between. The germline gives CDR1 SGHTA, CDR2 FQGNSA. Total RNA was isolated from unfractionated whole blood. Unique molecular identifiers were affixed to discrete cDNA molecules within the library. From the reads, TCRdb called clonotypes with MiXCR, one entry per CDR3 protein. Counted here are 120,000 or so distinct CDR3 sequences, about 7.7% occurring once; the ten biggest clones make up 1.1% to 1.5%. This clonotype turned up a few times.

The chain employs TRBV7-2 and TRBJ1-2; possibly TRBD1 for D (5 bases). The specimen was whole blood. The sequence was collected from a human donor in good health. Some clones in this sample may be carry-over from other donors' samples. CDR3 region: CASSPAGNTNYGYTF. In DNA, the CDR3 is TGTGCCAGCAGCCCCGCAGGGAACACAAACTATGGCTACACCTTC.